This entry is about one TCR beta chain. The data are from a study of T-cell memory formation after mild COVID-19. Deletions cut 3 bases from V and 4 bases from J, with 15 bases between. Germline assignment: CDR1 LNHDA and CDR2 SQIVND (reference sequence). The CDR3 covers 15 residues. Each CDR3 protein gets one entry after TCRdb re-called the 5' RACE reads with MiXCR. Among over 95,000 distinct CDR3 sequences listed, 22% were seen once. The specimen sequenced was PBMCs or a T cell subset sorted from them (not recorded which). The chain uses TRBV19 and TRBJ2-5, with a weak D call TRBD1 (5 bases). The origin of this receptor is a man aged 18 to 35 who had mild COVID-19 (a few samples of this study predate the infection). Cell type and time point are not known. CDR3 loop: CASSMRFDSPETQYF. The DNA for the CDR3 is TGTGCCAGTAGTATGAGGTTCGACAGTCCAGAGACCCAGTACTTC.